What follows is one TCR beta chain and its context. Its matching antigen is unknown. A second PCR, run for 7 to 11 cycles, used a sample-barcoded 5' primer plus a J-beta primer mix. Every cDNA molecule bore a tag from a template-switch adaptor containing 12 random nucleotides. TCRdb used MiXCR to reprocess the 5' RACE reads, holding one entry per CDR3 protein. The table records about 1.6 million distinct CDR3 sequences, about 35% of them present only once. The CDR3 has 15 amino acids. CDR1 is KGHSH, CDR2 LQKENI, per germline. The junction had 6 bases not matched to a gene; V was cut back by 3 bases and J by 4 bases. This sample stems from a study of blood T cells in healthy people across ages. Overall study results and limits: Higher diversity and more naive CD4+ cells were features of long-lived donors, compared to aged donors. Age advanced and TCR beta diversity per million T cells fell, roughly linearly. The CMV status of each donor remained undetermined, and this could have confounded shifts in expanded clonotypes.

V usage is TRBV18 and J usage is TRBJ1-2; 9 bases line up with TRBD1. The sequenced material came from blood. The source is a woman between 25 and 40 years old in good health. Here the CDR3 reads CASSPGQGVSYGYTF. The CDR3 DNA is TGTGCCAGCTCACCGGGACAGGGAGTAAGCTATGGCTACACCTTC.